These T cell receptor beta chains were read from a single sample in a study of blood T cell repertoires in COVID-19. Assay: immunoSEQ multiplex PCR; the TCRdb copy retains only in-frame clones and omits some. In the table there are 100,000 to 150,000 clones, roughly 87% of which are singletons. Sequencing was done on a sample of peripheral blood. The receptors were gathered from a human donor in a cohort sampled during active COVID-19. Both conserved end residues are part of each CDR3. The order of the fields is D gene, J gene, V gene, clone size, CDR3 DNA, CDR3 protein. A D gene is named only where the DNA matches it firmly. The listing skips clone size in some rows; elsewhere it reads once, few, many or a size class.

>.|TRBJ2-7|TRBV4-2|.
TGTGCCAGCAGCCAAGATTGGGCGGGGGCGAGGGAGCAGTACTTC
CASSQDWAGAREQYF
>.|TRBJ1-5|TRBV24-1|.
TGTGCCACCAGTGATCGCCGGGAGGACCGAGGGGGCAATCAGCCCCAGCATTTT
CATSDRREDRGGNQPQHF
>.|TRBJ2-1|TRBV5-1|.
TGCGCCAGCAGTGAGAGCTCCTACAATGAGCAGTTCTTC
CASSESSYNEQFF
>TRBD1|TRBJ1-1|TRBV2|.
TGTGCCAGCAGTGTACAGGGGTACACTGAAGCTTTCTTT
CASSVQGYTEAFF
>TRBD1|TRBJ1-4|TRBV5-1|.
TGCGCCAGCAGTTTCGACAGGGGTGGTGAAAAACTGTTTTTT
CASSFDRGGEKLFF
>.|TRBJ1-3|TRBV21-1|once
TGTGCCAGCAGCTGTACAGGTTCCTCTGGAAACACCATATATTTT
CASSCTGSSGNTIYF
>.|TRBJ1-6|TRBV7-2|.
TGTGCCAGCAGCTTACAGGGGAAGGATTCACCCCTCCACTTT
CASSLQGKDSPLHF
>.|TRBJ2-7|TRBV28|.
TGTGCCAGCATCCAAAACCCCGGCCCAGGCGAGCAGTACTTC
CASIQNPGPGEQYF
>TRBD2|TRBJ2-5|TRBV7-2|.
TGTGCCAGCAGCTTATCCAGCGGGGGGGGCCAAGAGACCCAGTACTTC
CASSLSSGGGQETQYF
>TRBD1|TRBJ1-1|TRBV5-5|.
TGTGCCAGCAGCTCGACAGGGGATCGGGCTTTCTTT
CASSSTGDRAFF
>.|TRBJ1-4|TRBV5-6|.
TGTGCCAGCGCATACTACATTCTCGAGGATGAAAAACTGTTTTTT
CASAYYILEDEKLFF
>TRBD2|TRBJ2-7|TRBV5-1|.
TGCGCCAGCAGCTTTAGCGGGAGTGGTCAGGACGAGCAGTACTTC
CASSFSGSGQDEQYF
>.|TRBJ1-1|TRBV14|.
TGTGCCAGCAGCTTACCTCAGGGGAGTGAAGCTTTCTTT
CASSLPQGSEAFF
>TRBD1|TRBJ1-2|TRBV5-1|.
TGCGCCAGCAGCTTGGACAGGGGAGAGACCTATGGCTACACCTTC
CASSLDRGETYGYTF
>.|TRBJ2-1|TRBV7-9|.
TGTGCCAGCAGCTTGAGCGGCTCAGGCTACAATGAGCAGTTCTTC
CASSLSGSGYNEQFF
>TRBD2|TRBJ2-7|TRBV7-2|.
TGTGCCAGCAATATTGGCGGGAGTTTGGGCGAGCAGTACTTC
CASNIGGSLGEQYF
>.|TRBJ2-3|TRBV12-3/TRBV12-4|.
TGTGCCAGCAGTTTAGATTCGGATACGCAGTATTTT
CASSLDSDTQYF
>.|TRBJ1-5|TRBV28|.
TGTGCCAGCAGTTTCGGGGGTAGCAATCAGCCCCAGCATTTT
CASSFGGSNQPQHF
>.|TRBJ1-3|TRBV24-1|.
TGTGCCACCAGTGATTCACGCAGGGTTGGAAACACCATATATTTT
CATSDSRRVGNTIYF
>TRBD1|TRBJ2-2|TRBV14|.
TGTGCCAGCAGCCAATGGACAGGGAAGAAGAACACCGGGGAGCTGTTTTTT
CASSQWTGKKNTGELFF
>TRBD1|TRBJ2-1|TRBV5-5|.
TGTGCCAGCAGCTTGGCCGGCGACAGGGGCTACAATGAGCAGTTCTTC
CASSLAGDRGYNEQFF
>TRBD1|TRBJ1-4|TRBV19|.
TGTGCCAGTAGTCCACCAGACAGGGGGCAAGAAAAACTGTTTTTT
CASSPPDRGQEKLFF
>.|TRBJ2-3|TRBV7-9|.
TGTGCCAGCAGCTTCACAGGAGGGAGCACAGATACGCAGTATTTT
CASSFTGGSTDTQYF
>.|TRBJ2-7|TRBV4-1|.
TGCGCCAGCAGCCAAGGGCGGGGACCGGACTACGAGCAGTACTTC
CASSQGRGPDYEQYF
>TRBD1|TRBJ2-1|TRBV4-2|.
TGTGCCAGCAGCCAAGGACAGGGCTCCTACAATGAGCAGTTCTTC
CASSQGQGSYNEQFF
>.|TRBJ2-3|TRBV24-1|.
TGTGCCACCGGGGGCGGGGGCGGGAGCACAGATACGCAGTATTTT
CATGGGGGSTDTQYF
>.|TRBJ2-7|TRBV6-5|few
TGTGCCAGCAGCTGGACAGAAGCCTACGAGCAGTACTTC
CASSWTEAYEQYF
>.|TRBJ1-1|TRBV30|.
TGTGCCTGGGGTCGGACATCCGGGGGAAACACTGAAGCTTTCTTT
CAWGRTSGGNTEAFF
>.|TRBJ1-1|TRBV28|.
TGTGCCAGCAGTGAACCTAGGGGCACTGAAGCTTTCTTT
CASSEPRGTEAFF